One T cell receptor (beta chain) is described in this entry. The data derive from a study of cytomegalovirus exposure and HLA in healthy donors. The primer mix had 60 Vbeta and 13 Jbeta primers. Assay: immunoSEQ multiplex PCR; the TCRdb copy retains only in-frame clones and omits some. The sample lists 200,000 to 250,000 clones; roughly three quarters were seen once. CDR1 and CDR2 (germline): MDHEN, SYDVKM. This CDR3 region has 15 residues. The V and J ends lost 5 bases and 1 base, in that order; junction bases with no gene match: 4. Sequenced input: PBMCs. This sequence originates from a man in his fifties or sixties in good health and CMV-seronegative. This rearrangement joins TRBV28 to TRBJ1-5, with 8 bases aligning to TRBD1. Here the CDR3 reads CASSLTGVSNQPQHF. Written as DNA, the CDR3 is TGTGCCAGCAGTCTGACAGGGGTAAGCAATCAGCCCCAGCATTTT. Drawing the rest from reference TRBV28 and TRBJ1-5, the complete variable domain is DVKVTQSSRYLVKRTGEKVFLECVQDMDHENMFWYRQDPGLGLRLIYFSYDVKMKEKGDIPEGYSVSREKKERFSLILESASTNQTSMYLCASSLTGVSNQPQHFGDGTRLSIL.